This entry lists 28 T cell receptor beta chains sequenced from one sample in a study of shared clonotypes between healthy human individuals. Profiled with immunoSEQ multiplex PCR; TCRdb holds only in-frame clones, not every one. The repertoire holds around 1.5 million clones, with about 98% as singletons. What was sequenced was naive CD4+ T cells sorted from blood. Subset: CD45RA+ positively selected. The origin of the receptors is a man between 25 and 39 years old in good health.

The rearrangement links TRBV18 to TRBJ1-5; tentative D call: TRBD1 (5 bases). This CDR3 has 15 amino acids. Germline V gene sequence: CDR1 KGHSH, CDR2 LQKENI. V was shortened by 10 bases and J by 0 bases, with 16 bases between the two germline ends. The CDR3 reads CATSGGGNSNQPQHF. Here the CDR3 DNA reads TGTGCCACCTCTGGGGGTGGGAATAGCAATCAGCCCCAGCATTTT.

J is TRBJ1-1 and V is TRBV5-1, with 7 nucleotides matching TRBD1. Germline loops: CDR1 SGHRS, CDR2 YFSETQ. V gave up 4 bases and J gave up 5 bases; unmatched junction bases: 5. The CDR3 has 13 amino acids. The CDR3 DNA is TGCGCCAGCAGCCCGGACAGGATTACTGAAGCTTTCTTT. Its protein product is CASSPDRITEAFF.

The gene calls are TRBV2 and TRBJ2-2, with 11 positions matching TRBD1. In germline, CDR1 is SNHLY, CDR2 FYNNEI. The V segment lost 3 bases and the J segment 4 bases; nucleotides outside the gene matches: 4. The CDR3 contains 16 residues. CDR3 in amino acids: CASSEGTGGSTGELFF. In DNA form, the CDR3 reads TGTGCCAGCAGTGAGGGGACAGGGGGAAGCACCGGGGAGCTGTTTTTT. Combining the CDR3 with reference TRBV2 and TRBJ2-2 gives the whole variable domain EPEVTQTPSHQVTQMGQEVILRCVPISNHLYFYWYRQILGQKVEFLVSFYNNEISEKSEIFDDQFSVERPDGSNFTLKIRSTKLEDSAMYFCASSEGTGGSTGELFFGEGSRLTVL.

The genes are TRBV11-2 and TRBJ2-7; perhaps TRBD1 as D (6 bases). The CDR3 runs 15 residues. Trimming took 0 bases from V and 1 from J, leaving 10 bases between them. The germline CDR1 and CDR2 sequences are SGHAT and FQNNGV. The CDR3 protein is CASSLDKGQSYEQYF. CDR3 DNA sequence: TGTGCCAGCAGCTTAGACAAAGGACAGTCCTACGAGCAGTACTTC. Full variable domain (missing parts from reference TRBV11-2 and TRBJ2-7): EAGVAQSPRYKIIEKRQSVAFWCNPISGHATLYWYQQILGQGPKLLIQFQNNGVVDDSQLPKDRFSAERLKGVDSTLKIQPAKLEDSAVYLCASSLDKGQSYEQYFGPGTRLTVT.

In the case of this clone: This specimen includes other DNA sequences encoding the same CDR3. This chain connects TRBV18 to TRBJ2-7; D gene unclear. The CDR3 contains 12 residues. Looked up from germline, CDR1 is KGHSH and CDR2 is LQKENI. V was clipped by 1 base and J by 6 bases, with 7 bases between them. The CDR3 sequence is CASSPRLGEQYF. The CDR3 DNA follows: TGTGCCAGCTCACCACGCTTGGGCGAGCAGTACTTC.

The CDR3 nucleotides are TGTGCCTGGAACCCTTCTGGGAGGCAGCAGTACTTC. This codes for CAWNPSGRQQYF. The chain uses TRBV30 and TRBJ2-7; D might be TRBD2 (6 bases). This CDR3 has 12 residues. Germline V CDR1 and CDR2: GTSNPN, SVGIG (reference sequence). Trimming pared 4 bases from V and 8 bases from J, leaving 15 bases between.

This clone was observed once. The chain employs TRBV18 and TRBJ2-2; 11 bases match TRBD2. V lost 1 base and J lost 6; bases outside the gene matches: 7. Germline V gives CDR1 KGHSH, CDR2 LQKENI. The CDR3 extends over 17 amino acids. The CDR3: CASSPLGTSGWPGELFF. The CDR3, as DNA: TGTGCCAGCTCACCACTTGGGACTAGCGGTTGGCCCGGGGAGCTGTTTTTT.

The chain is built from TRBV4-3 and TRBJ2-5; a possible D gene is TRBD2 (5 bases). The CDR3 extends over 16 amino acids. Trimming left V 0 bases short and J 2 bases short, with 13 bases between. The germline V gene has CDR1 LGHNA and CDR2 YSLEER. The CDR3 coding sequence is TGCGCCAGCAGCCAAGAATGGGGAGAAAGGCAAGAGACCCAGTACTTC. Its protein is CASSQEWGERQETQYF.

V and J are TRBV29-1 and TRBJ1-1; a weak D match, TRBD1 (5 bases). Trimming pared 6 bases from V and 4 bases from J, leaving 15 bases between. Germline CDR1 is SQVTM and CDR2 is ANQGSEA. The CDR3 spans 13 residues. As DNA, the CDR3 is TGCAGCGTGTCGGTGGGGGTGAGCACTGAAGCTTTCTTT. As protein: CSVSVGVSTEAFF.

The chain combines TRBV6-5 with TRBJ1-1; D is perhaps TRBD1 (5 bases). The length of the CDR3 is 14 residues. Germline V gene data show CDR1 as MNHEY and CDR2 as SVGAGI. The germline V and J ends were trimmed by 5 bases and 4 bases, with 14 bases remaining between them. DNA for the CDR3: TGTGCCAGCAGTACCGTCGGGGGAACCACTGAAGCTTTCTTT. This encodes CASSTVGGTTEAFF.

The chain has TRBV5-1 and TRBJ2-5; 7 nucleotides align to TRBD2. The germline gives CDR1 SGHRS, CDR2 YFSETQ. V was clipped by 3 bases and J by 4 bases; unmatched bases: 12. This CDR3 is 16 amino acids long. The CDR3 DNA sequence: TGCGCCAGCAGCTCGGAGGGAGGGCCGGGATTAGAGACCCAGTACTTC. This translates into CASSSEGGPGLETQYF. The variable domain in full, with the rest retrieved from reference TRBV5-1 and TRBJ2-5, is KAGVTQTPRYLIKTRGQQVTLSCSPISGHRSVSWYQQTPGQGLQFLFEYFSETQRNKGNFPGRFSGRQFSNSRSEMNVSTLELGDSALYLCASSSEGGPGLETQYFGPGTRLLVL.

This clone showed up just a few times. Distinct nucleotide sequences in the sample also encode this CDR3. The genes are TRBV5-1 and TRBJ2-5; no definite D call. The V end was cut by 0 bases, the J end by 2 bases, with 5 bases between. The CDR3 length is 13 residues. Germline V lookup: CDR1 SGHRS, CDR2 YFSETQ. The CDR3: CASSLAQQETQYF. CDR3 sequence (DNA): TGCGCCAGCAGCTTGGCTCAGCAAGAGACCCAGTACTTC.

CDR3 nucleotides: TGTGCCAGCAGCTTGCTGACTACAGGCTCCTATGGCTACACCTTC. Translated: CASSLLTTGSYGYTF. The gene calls are TRBV5-4 and TRBJ1-2; tentative D call: TRBD1 (5 bases). The CDR3 totals 15 residues. Trimming took 1 base from V and 4 from J, leaving 14 bases between them. In germline, CDR1 is SGHNT, CDR2 YYREEE (reference sequence).

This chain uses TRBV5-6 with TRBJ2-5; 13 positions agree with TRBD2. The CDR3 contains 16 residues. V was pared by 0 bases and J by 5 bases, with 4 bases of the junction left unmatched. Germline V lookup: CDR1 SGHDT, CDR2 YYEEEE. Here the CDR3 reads CASSLVLAGGGETQYF. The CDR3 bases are TGTGCCAGCAGCTTGGTACTAGCGGGAGGGGGTGAGACCCAGTACTTC.

CDR3 loop: CASSPLQGYGYTF. CDR3 DNA: TGTGCCAGCAGCCCACTACAGGGATATGGCTACACCTTC. This chain joins TRBV2 and TRBJ1-2; possible D gene TRBD1, 6 bases. The CDR3 consists of 13 residues. Trimming stripped 6 bases from V and 5 bases from J, with 13 bases between. Germline CDR1 SNHLY, CDR2 FYNNEI.

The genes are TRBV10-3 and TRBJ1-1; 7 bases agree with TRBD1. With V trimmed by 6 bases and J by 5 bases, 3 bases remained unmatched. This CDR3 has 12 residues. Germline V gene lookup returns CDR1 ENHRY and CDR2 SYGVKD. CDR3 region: CAISDRETEAFF. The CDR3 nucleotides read TGTGCCATCAGCGACAGGGAGACTGAAGCTTTCTTT.

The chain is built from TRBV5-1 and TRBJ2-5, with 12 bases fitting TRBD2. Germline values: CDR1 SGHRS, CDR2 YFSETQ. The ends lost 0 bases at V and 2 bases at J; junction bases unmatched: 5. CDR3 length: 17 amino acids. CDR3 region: CASSLGLAGARQETQYF. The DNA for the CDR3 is TGCGCCAGCAGCTTGGGACTAGCGGGGGCCAGACAAGAGACCCAGTACTTC.

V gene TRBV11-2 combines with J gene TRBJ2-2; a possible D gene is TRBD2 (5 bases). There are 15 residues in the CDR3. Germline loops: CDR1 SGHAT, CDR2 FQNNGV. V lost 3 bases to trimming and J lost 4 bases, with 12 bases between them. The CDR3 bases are TGTGCCAGCAGCTTTAGGACCGCGGGCACCGGGGAGCTGTTTTTT. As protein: CASSFRTAGTGELFF.

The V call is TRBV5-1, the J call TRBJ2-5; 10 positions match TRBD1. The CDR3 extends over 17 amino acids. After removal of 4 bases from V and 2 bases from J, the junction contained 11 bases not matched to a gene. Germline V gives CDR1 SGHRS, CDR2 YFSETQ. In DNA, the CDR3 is TGCGCCAGCAGCCCCGGGACAGGGGTATTGGGACAAGAGACCCAGTACTTC. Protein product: CASSPGTGVLGQETQYF.

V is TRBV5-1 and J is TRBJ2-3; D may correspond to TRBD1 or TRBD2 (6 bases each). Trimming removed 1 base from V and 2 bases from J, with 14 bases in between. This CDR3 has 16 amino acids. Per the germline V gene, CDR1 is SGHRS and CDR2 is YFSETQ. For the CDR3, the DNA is TGCGCCAGCAGCTTGCCGGAGGGGGGATACACAGATACGCAGTATTTT. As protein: CASSLPEGGYTDTQYF.

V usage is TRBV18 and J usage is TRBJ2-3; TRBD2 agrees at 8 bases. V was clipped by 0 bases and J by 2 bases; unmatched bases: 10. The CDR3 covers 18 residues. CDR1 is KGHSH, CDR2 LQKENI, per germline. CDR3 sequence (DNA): TGTGCCAGCTCACCACCGGGACTAGGGAGGGTTATCACAGATACGCAGTATTTT. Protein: CASSPPGLGRVITDTQYF.

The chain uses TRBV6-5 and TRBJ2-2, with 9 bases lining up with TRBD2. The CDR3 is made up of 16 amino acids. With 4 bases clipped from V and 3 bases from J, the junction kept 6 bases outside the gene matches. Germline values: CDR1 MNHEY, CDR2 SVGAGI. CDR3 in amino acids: CASSSKAGGYTGELFF. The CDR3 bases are TGTGCCAGCAGTTCAAAAGCGGGAGGATACACCGGGGAGCTGTTTTTT.

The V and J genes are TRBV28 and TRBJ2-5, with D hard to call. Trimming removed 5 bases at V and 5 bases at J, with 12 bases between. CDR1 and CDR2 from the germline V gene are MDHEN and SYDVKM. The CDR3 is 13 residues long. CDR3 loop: CASSPPRWETQYF. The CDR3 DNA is TGTGCCAGCAGTCCCCCAAGGTGGGAGACCCAGTACTTC.

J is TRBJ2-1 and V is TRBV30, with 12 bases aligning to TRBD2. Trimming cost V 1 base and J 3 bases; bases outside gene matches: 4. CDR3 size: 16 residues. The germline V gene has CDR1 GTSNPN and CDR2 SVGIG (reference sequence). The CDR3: CAWSGLAGAVYNEQFF. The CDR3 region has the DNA TGTGCCTGGAGTGGACTAGCGGGAGCGGTCTACAATGAGCAGTTCTTC.

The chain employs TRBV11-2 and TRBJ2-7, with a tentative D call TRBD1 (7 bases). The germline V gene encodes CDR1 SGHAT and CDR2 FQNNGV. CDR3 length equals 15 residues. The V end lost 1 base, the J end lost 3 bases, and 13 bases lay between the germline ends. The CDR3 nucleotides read TGTGCCAGCAGCTTAGTGGAGGGGGCCAACTACGAGCAGTACTTC. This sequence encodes CASSLVEGANYEQYF.

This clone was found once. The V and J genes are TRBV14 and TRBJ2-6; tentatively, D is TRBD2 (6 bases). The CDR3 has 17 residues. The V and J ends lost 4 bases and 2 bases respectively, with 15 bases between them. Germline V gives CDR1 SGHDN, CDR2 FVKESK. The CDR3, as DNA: TGTGCCAGCAGCCCCCCCTGGAGGGGTACTGGGGCCAACGTCCTGACTTTC. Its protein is CASSPPWRGTGANVLTF.

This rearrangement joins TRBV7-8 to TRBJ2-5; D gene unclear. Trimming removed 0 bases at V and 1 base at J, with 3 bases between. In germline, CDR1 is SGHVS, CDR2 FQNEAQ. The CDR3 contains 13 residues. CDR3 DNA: TGTGCCAGCAGCTTAGCCAGCCAAGAGACCCAGTACTTC. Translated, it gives CASSLASQETQYF.

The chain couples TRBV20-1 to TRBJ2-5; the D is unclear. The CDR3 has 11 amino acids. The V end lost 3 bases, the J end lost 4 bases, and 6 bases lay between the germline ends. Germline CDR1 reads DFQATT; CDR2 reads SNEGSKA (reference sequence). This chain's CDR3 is CSASIPETQYF. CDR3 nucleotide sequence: TGCAGTGCTAGCATCCCAGAGACCCAGTACTTC.